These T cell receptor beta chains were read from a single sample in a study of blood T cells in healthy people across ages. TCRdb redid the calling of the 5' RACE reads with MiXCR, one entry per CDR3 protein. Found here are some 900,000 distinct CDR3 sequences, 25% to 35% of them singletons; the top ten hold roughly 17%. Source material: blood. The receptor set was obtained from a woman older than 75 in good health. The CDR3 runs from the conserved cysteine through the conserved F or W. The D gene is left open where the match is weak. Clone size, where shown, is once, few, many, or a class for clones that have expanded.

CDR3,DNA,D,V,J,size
CSARAGGKETQYF,TGCAGTGCTCGAGCGGGGGGGAAAGAGACCCAGTACTTC,TRBD2,TRBV20-1,TRBJ2-5,many
CASSHETGGTETQYF,TGTGCCAGCAGCCATGAGACAGGGGGCACGGAGACCCAGTACTTC,TRBD1,TRBV4-2,TRBJ2-5,-
CASSSQDSSYEQYF,TGCGCCAGCAGCTCCCAAGATTCCTCCTACGAGCAGTACTTC,-,TRBV5-1,TRBJ2-7,many
CASSQDAGQETQYF,TGCGCCAGCAGCCAAGATGCGGGGCAAGAGACCCAGTACTTC,-,TRBV4-1,TRBJ2-5,many
CASSQVRAGQPQHF,TGTGCCAGCAGTCAAGTCAGGGCTGGTCAGCCCCAGCATTTT,-,TRBV28,TRBJ1-5,few
CASSSPMGDNEQFF,TGTGCCAGCAGCTCCCCCATGGGAGACAATGAGCAGTTCTTC,-,TRBV7-6,TRBJ2-1,many
CASSLTGTGSSYEQYF,TGTGCCAGCAGCCTCACAGGGACTGGGAGCTCCTACGAGCAGTACTTC,-,TRBV7-2,TRBJ2-7,many
CSASRIGQGGTTNEKLFF,TGCAGTGCCTCTAGAATTGGACAGGGGGGAACAACTAATGAAAAACTGTTTTTT,TRBD1,TRBV20-1,TRBJ1-4,-
CASSLGQGDEQFF,TGTGCCAGCAGCTTGGGACAGGGGGATGAGCAGTTCTTC,TRBD1,TRBV5-1,TRBJ2-1,many
CASSFRLAEQYF,TGTGCCAGCAGTTTTCGACTAGCCGAGCAGTACTTC,TRBD2,TRBV28,TRBJ2-7,many
CASSPSAGLTGYTF,TGTGCCAGCAGCCCCAGTGCGGGGCTAACGGGCTACACCTTC,-,TRBV7-2,TRBJ1-2,-
CASSPQGQMRETQYF,TGTGCCAGCAGCCCCCAAGGACAGATGCGGGAGACCCAGTACTTC,-,TRBV7-9,TRBJ2-5,-
CTSSESTGGTDTQYF,TGTACCAGCAGCGAATCGACAGGGGGCACAGATACGCAGTATTTT,TRBD1,TRBV25-1,TRBJ2-3,-
CASSPLGSTGSSPLHF,TGTGCCAGCAGCCCCTTAGGGTCCACCGGGAGTTCACCCCTCCACTTT,-,TRBV28,TRBJ1-6,few
CASTQGGSYGYTF,TGTGCCAGCACCCAAGGTGGCAGCTATGGCTACACCTTC,-,TRBV6-1,TRBJ1-2,many
CASSFLGGSDTQYF,TGTGCCAGCAGCTTCTTGGGGGGCTCAGATACGCAGTATTTT,-,TRBV7-2,TRBJ2-3,many
CASRSGTSGGTGELFF,TGCGCCAGCAGATCTGGGACTAGCGGGGGTACCGGGGAGCTGTTTTTT,TRBD2,TRBV5-1,TRBJ2-2,-
CASSMDVPGKETQYF,TGTGCCAGTAGTATGGATGTGCCAGGGAAAGAGACCCAGTACTTC,-,TRBV19,TRBJ2-5,many
CASGSGTIYEQYF,TGCGCCAGCGGCTCAGGCACCATCTACGAGCAGTACTTC,-,TRBV4-1,TRBJ2-7,many
CASGLIAGANTGELFF,TGTGCCAGCGGCTTAATAGCGGGGGCGAACACCGGGGAGCTGTTTTTT,TRBD2,TRBV7-2,TRBJ2-2,-
CASSLVGRGDRTEAFF,TGTGCCAGCAGCTTAGTGGGCCGGGGGGATAGAACTGAAGCTTTCTTT,-,TRBV7-2,TRBJ1-1,-
CASSSRTSGRDNEQFF,TGTGCCAGCAGCTCCCGAACTAGCGGGCGGGACAATGAGCAGTTCTTC,TRBD2,TRBV7-3,TRBJ2-1,-
CASRKAGGPQETQYF,TGTGCCAGCAGAAAAGCGGGGGGGCCTCAAGAGACCCAGTACTTC,TRBD2,TRBV12-3/TRBV12-4,TRBJ2-5,-
CASSQDLTSGVSTDTQYF,TGCGCCAGCAGCCAAGATCTCACTAGCGGGGTTAGCACAGATACGCAGTATTTT,TRBD2,TRBV4-3,TRBJ2-3,-
CASSGHGPQETQYF,TGTGCCAGCAGCGGACACGGGCCCCAAGAGACCCAGTACTTC,-,TRBV7-6,TRBJ2-5,few
CASNRASVITEAFF,TGTGCCAGCAACAGGGCTTCGGTTATCACTGAAGCTTTCTTT,-,TRBV12-3/TRBV12-4,TRBJ1-1,many
CAGSAWTDEKLFF,TGTGCCGGCAGTGCTTGGACCGATGAAAAACTGTTTTTT,-,TRBV25-1,TRBJ1-4,few
CASSQDIAGGPTDTQYF,TGTGCCAGCAGCCAAGATATAGCGGGGGGTCCCACAGATACGCAGTATTTT,TRBD2,TRBV4-2,TRBJ2-3,-
CASSLVGVWGGNEQYF,TGTGCCAGCAGCTTAGTTGGTGTTTGGGGAGGCAATGAGCAGTACTTC,-,TRBV7-2,TRBJ2-7,few
CASSYSRDPGGHTDTQYF,TGTGCCAGCAGTTACTCGAGAGACCCGGGCGGGCACACAGATACGCAGTATTTT,-,TRBV6-2/TRBV6-3,TRBJ2-3,many
CASSPMRTRSYNEQFF,TGTGCCAGCAGTCCTATGCGGACGCGCTCCTACAATGAGCAGTTCTTC,-,TRBV6-2/TRBV6-3,TRBJ2-1,many
CASSQGQRGSVQYF,TGCGCCAGCAGCCAAGGTCAGCGGGGGTCCGTTCAGTACTTC,TRBD2,TRBV4-1,TRBJ2-4,-
CASSRRGTGNTIYF,TGTGCCAGCAGCCGCAGGGGGACTGGAAACACCATATATTTT,TRBD1,TRBV14,TRBJ1-3,-
CASSPKARTNTGGRFF,TGTGCCAGCAGCCCGAAGGCGAGGACTAACACCGGGGGGCGGTTTTTT,-,TRBV7-2,TRBJ2-2,-
CASSQNGGQETQYF,TGTGCCAGCTCACAAAACGGGGGCCAAGAGACCCAGTACTTC,-,TRBV18,TRBJ2-5,many
CSARGGDNYGYTF,TGCAGTGCTAGAGGGGGGGATAACTATGGCTACACCTTC,-,TRBV20-1,TRBJ1-2,-
CASSLEQGRNEQYF,TGTGCCAGCAGCTTAGAACAGGGCCGGAACGAGCAGTACTTC,-,TRBV11-2,TRBJ2-7,-
CASSLANRGEQFF,TGTGCCAGCAGTTTAGCCAACAGGGGCGAGCAGTTCTTC,TRBD1,TRBV12-3/TRBV12-4,TRBJ2-1,many
CASSQDGSVREAYEQYF,TGTGCCAGCAGCCAAGATGGGTCAGTTAGGGAGGCCTACGAGCAGTACTTC,-,TRBV4-2,TRBJ2-7,-
CASSLQTGGALNSPLHF,TGTGCCAGCAGCCTCCAGACAGGGGGCGCGTTAAATTCACCCCTCCACTTT,TRBD1,TRBV7-2,TRBJ1-6,once
CASSPTLGQGYEQYF,TGTGCCAGCAGCCCCACCCTAGGACAGGGCTACGAGCAGTACTTC,TRBD1,TRBV6-5,TRBJ2-7,-
CAWGRDSDNEQFF,TGTGCCTGGGGCCGGGACAGCGACAATGAGCAGTTCTTC,TRBD1,TRBV30,TRBJ2-1,-
CASSPDERFGCTF,TGTGCCAGCTCGCCAGATGAGCGGTTTGGCTGCACCTTC,-,TRBV18,TRBJ1-2,few
CASSLALGGRTGELFF,TGCGCCAGCAGCTTGGCCTTAGGGGGTCGGACCGGGGAGCTGTTTTTT,-,TRBV5-1,TRBJ2-2,-
CASSYGRRATNEQFF,TGTGCCAGCAGTTACGGGCGGCGGGCTACGAATGAGCAGTTCTTC,-,TRBV6-2/TRBV6-3,TRBJ2-1,many
CASSRDRGRAEQYF,TGTGCCAGCTCACGGGACAGGGGACGTGCCGAGCAGTACTTC,TRBD1,TRBV18,TRBJ2-7,few
CASSPNSGGYYEQYF,TGTGCCAGCAGCCCAAATAGCGGGGGATACTACGAGCAGTACTTC,TRBD2,TRBV3-1,TRBJ2-7,many
CASSPDRVQPQHF,TGTGCCAGCTCACCAGACAGGGTTCAGCCCCAGCATTTT,TRBD1,TRBV18,TRBJ1-5,many
CANSRQFEILAFEQYF,TGTGCCAACAGCCGTCAGTTTGAAATTTTGGCCTTCGAGCAGTACTTC,-,TRBV5-5,TRBJ2-7,-
CASSERDRALPVEAFF,TGTGCCAGCAGTGAACGGGACAGGGCCCTCCCTGTAGAAGCTTTCTTT,TRBD1,TRBV6-1,TRBJ1-1,-